The 21 T cell receptor beta chains below all came from one sample that was sequenced in a study of T-cell reconstitution after alpha-beta-depleted transplantation in children. The TCRbeta library incorporated unique molecular identifiers. TCRdb processed the PCR reads anew with MiXCR; each CDR3 protein has one entry. The sample shows about 830,000 distinct CDR3 sequences, less than 20% of them seen only once. The sequencing here drew on PBMCs, mostly from graft donor cells, taken 360 days after TCRalphabeta/CD19-depleted stem cell transplant. The receptors originated from a male patient younger than 18 who had a stem cell transplant for acute lymphoblastic leukemia, so the T cells may come from the graft donor.

This clonotype was detected only a few times. The chain has TRBV5-1 and TRBJ2-7; perhaps TRBD1 as D (5 bases). Germline CDR1 is SGHRS and CDR2 is YFSETQ. This CDR3 has 18 residues. Trimming removed 0 bases from V and 7 bases from J, with 26 bases in between. The CDR3 spells CASSLAGVNLQASFEQYF. In DNA, the CDR3 is TGCGCCAGCAGCTTGGCCGGTGTGAACCTACAGGCCTCTTTTGAGCAGTACTTC.

V usage is TRBV4-1 and J usage is TRBJ2-5; TRBD1 matches 8 bases. CDR1 and CDR2 from the germline V gene are MGHRA and YSYEKL. The V and J ends lost 0 bases and 5 bases, in that order; junction bases with no gene match: 8. The CDR3 is made up of 16 amino acids. The CDR3 spells CASSQEGTGGRETQYF. CDR3 DNA: TGCGCCAGCAGCCAAGAAGGAACAGGGGGTCGGGAGACCCAGTACTTC.

Of note for this clonotype: Here the CDR3 omits its conserved ending phenylalanine or tryptophan, so a read error is the likely source. The chain recombines TRBV6-1 with TRBJ2-3, with D maybe TRBD2 (6 bases). The CDR3 has 15 amino acids. Per germline, CDR1 MNHNS and CDR2 SASEGT. The ends were cut back, 8 bases at V and 1 base at J, with 16 bases in the middle. The CDR3 DNA sequence: TGTGCCAGCGGAGTACTGGGACTCCGCACAGATACGCAGTATGTT. Protein product: CASGVLGLRTDTQYV.

This clonotype was counted between two and nine times. The chain carries TRBV7-8 and TRBJ2-7, with D perhaps matching TRBD2 (6 bases). Germline V CDR1 and CDR2: SGHVS, FQNEAQ. The CDR3 totals 15 residues. V was clipped by 1 base and J by 0 bases, with 10 bases between them. The DNA for the CDR3 is TGTGCCAGCAGCTTAGTGGGACTGATCTCCTACGAGCAGTACTTC. The encoded protein is CASSLVGLISYEQYF.

This clonotype was seen a handful of times. The V call is TRBV12-3 or TRBV12-4, the J call TRBJ2-7, with 9 bases that match TRBD2. The CDR3 contains 14 residues. V was pared by 6 bases and J by 2 bases, with 5 bases of the junction left unmatched. CDR3 in amino acids: CASSASGATYEQYF. The CDR3 nucleotides read TGTGCCAGCAGCGCTAGCGGGGCCACCTACGAGCAGTACTTC.

This clonotype was seen once. The chain recombines TRBV2 with TRBJ1-2, with D unclear. The CDR3 runs to 13 residues. Trimming left V 6 bases short and J 2 bases short, with 10 bases between. In germline, CDR1 is SNHLY, CDR2 FYNNEI. The CDR3 loop reads CASRNGFNYGYTF. The CDR3 nucleotides read TGTGCCAGCAGGAACGGGTTCAACTATGGCTACACCTTC.

This clonotype was counted at least ten times. The chain uses TRBV5-1 and TRBJ2-7, with 7 bases matching TRBD1. Trimming removed 2 bases from V and 3 bases from J; junction bases left unmatched: 5. Germline lookup yields CDR1 SGHRS and CDR2 YFSETQ. The CDR3 contains 14 residues. The CDR3 coding sequence is TGCGCCAGCAGCTTCGACAGGGCTAGCTACGAGCAGTACTTC. Translation: CASSFDRASYEQYF.

This clonotype has only a few counts. The chain couples TRBV19 to TRBJ2-4, with 7 bases aligning to TRBD2. The V gene's germline CDR1 is LNHDA and CDR2 SQIVND (reference sequence). After removal of 1 base from V and 3 bases from J, the junction contained 3 bases not matched to a gene. The CDR3 contains 15 residues. The CDR3 reads CASSIGGGVKNIQYF. CDR3 bases: TGTGCCAGTAGTATAGGCGGGGGAGTCAAAAACATTCAGTACTTC.

This chain links TRBV12-3 or TRBV12-4 with TRBJ2-7; no clear D gene. The CDR3 has 12 residues. The V end was cut by 0 bases, the J end by 6 bases, with 6 bases between. The CDR3 loop is CASSLATTEQYF. DNA for the CDR3: TGTGCCAGCAGTTTAGCCACAACCGAGCAGTACTTC.

The chain joins TRBV2 to TRBJ1-5; 10 bases match TRBD1. CDR3 length equals 12 residues. After removal of 6 bases from V and 7 bases from J, the junction contained 0 bases not matched to a gene. The germline CDR1 and CDR2 sequences are SNHLY and FYNNEI. The CDR3 reads CASRGQGQPQHF. The CDR3 DNA reads as TGTGCCAGCAGGGGACAGGGGCAGCCCCAGCATTTT.

The J gene is TRBJ2-6, the V gene TRBV6-1; 10 bases are a match to TRBD1. Germline CDR1 and CDR2: MNHNS and SASEGT. Unmatched junction bases numbered 13, after V lost 9 bases and J lost 2 bases. CDR3 length: 18 amino acids. CDR3 nucleotides: TGTGCCAGTAGCCTGGACAGGGGGATCATAGCTGGGGCCAACGTCCTGACTTTC. Protein: CASSLDRGIIAGANVLTF.

This chain joins TRBV12-3 or TRBV12-4 and TRBJ2-7; 7 bases line up with TRBD2. This CDR3 is 14 amino acids long. V was pared by 7 bases and J by 6 bases, with 12 bases of the junction left unmatched. The CDR3 coding sequence is TGTGCCAGCACCCCCCGGGACTACGCTACCGAGCAGTACTTC. Its translation is CASTPRDYATEQYF.

This clonotype was detected many times. This chain links TRBV25-1 with TRBJ2-7; no definite D call. Deletions cut 7 bases from V and 0 bases from J, with 10 bases between. This CDR3 contains 13 residues. Germline V lookup: CDR1 MGHDK, CDR2 SYGVNS. CDR3 coding DNA: TGTGCCAGCACGGACCATCACTCCTACGAGCAGTACTTC. Translated: CASTDHHSYEQYF.

This clonotype has more than one count but fewer than ten. V and J are TRBV5-1 and TRBJ2-1, with 14 bases lining up with TRBD2. The V gene's germline CDR1 is SGHRS and CDR2 YFSETQ. The CDR3 runs 19 residues. The V segment lost 7 bases and the J segment 0 bases; nucleotides outside the gene matches: 12. The CDR3 region has the DNA TGCGCCAGCTTTAAAGCCCGACTAGCGGGAGGGATCTCCTACAATGAGCAGTTCTTC. The encoded protein is CASFKARLAGGISYNEQFF.

The gene calls are TRBV6-6 and TRBJ1-5; 7 nucleotides line up with TRBD1. V dropped 7 bases and J dropped 11; count of bases not matched to a gene: 5. The CDR3 runs 11 residues. Looked up from germline, CDR1 is MNHNY and CDR2 is SVGAGI (reference sequence). DNA for the CDR3: TGTGCCAGCACCCGCAGGGGGTCCCAGCATTTT. It specifies CASTRRGSQHF.

This clonotype occurred a few times. V usage is TRBV7-2 and J usage is TRBJ2-3, with 9 positions matching TRBD1. The germline V gene encodes CDR1 SGHTA and CDR2 FQGNSA. CDR3 length: 16 residues. J was trimmed by 5 bases and V by 4 bases; bases with no gene match: 10. The CDR3 loop is CASSSTGTGIGDTQYF. CDR3 DNA sequence: TGTGCCAGCAGCTCGACCGGGACAGGGATTGGAGATACGCAGTATTTT.

The rearrangement uses TRBV7-2 and TRBJ1-5; the match to TRBD1 covers 9 bases. From germline, CDR1 is SGHTA and CDR2 FQGNSA. The CDR3 sequence is 16 residues long. Germline trimming cut 6 bases from V and 3 bases from J; bases unmatched to any gene: 9. The CDR3 coding sequence is TGTGCCAGCAGGGCCGACAGGGGGTCATTCAATCAGCCCCAGCATTTT. As protein: CASRADRGSFNQPQHF. Full variable domain (rest looked up from reference TRBV7-2 and TRBJ1-5): GAGVSQSPSNKVTEKGKDVELRCDPISGHTALYWYRQSLGQGLEFLIYFQGNSAPDKSGLPSDRFSAERTGGSVSTLTIQRTQQEDSAVYLCASRADRGSFNQPQHFGDGTRLSIL.

This clonotype was seen a few times. This chain uses TRBV20-1 with TRBJ2-7; D unclear. This CDR3 comprises 12 residues. CDR1 is DFQATT, CDR2 SNEGSKA, per germline (reference sequence). Trimming shortened V by 4 bases and J by 5 bases, and 12 bases separated the two germline ends. DNA for the CDR3: TGCAGTGCTAAAGGCAGGATCGACGAGCAGTACTTC. Amino acids: CSAKGRIDEQYF.

The chain links TRBV13 to TRBJ2-7; TRBD2 is a possible D gene (6 bases). Germline-derived CDR1 and CDR2 are PRHDT and FYEKMQ (reference sequence). V was cut by 3 bases and J by 1 base, with 13 bases left in between. This CDR3 spans 15 amino acids. The CDR3 protein is CASSFSGTPSYEQYF. CDR3 DNA sequence: TGTGCCAGCAGCTTCTCCGGGACTCCGTCCTACGAGCAGTACTTC.

V usage is TRBV7-8 and J usage is TRBJ1-4; D gene unclear. This CDR3 region has 15 residues. Germline CDR1 is SGHVS and CDR2 is FQNEAQ. Trimming pared 2 bases from V and 8 bases from J, leaving 15 bases between. The CDR3 loop reads CASSLRRVEREKLFF. In nucleotides, the CDR3 is TGTGCCAGCAGCTTAAGACGGGTTGAACGGGAAAAACTGTTTTTT.

This chain links TRBV24-1 with TRBJ2-1, with D possibly matching TRBD2 (6 bases). V lost 6 bases to trimming and J lost 0 bases, with 11 bases between them. The CDR3 consists of 15 residues. Per the germline V gene, CDR1 is KGHDR and CDR2 is SFDVKD. CDR3 nucleotides: TGTGCCACCAGTAAGGACGGGAGCTCCTACAATGAGCAGTTCTTC. As protein: CATSKDGSSYNEQFF.